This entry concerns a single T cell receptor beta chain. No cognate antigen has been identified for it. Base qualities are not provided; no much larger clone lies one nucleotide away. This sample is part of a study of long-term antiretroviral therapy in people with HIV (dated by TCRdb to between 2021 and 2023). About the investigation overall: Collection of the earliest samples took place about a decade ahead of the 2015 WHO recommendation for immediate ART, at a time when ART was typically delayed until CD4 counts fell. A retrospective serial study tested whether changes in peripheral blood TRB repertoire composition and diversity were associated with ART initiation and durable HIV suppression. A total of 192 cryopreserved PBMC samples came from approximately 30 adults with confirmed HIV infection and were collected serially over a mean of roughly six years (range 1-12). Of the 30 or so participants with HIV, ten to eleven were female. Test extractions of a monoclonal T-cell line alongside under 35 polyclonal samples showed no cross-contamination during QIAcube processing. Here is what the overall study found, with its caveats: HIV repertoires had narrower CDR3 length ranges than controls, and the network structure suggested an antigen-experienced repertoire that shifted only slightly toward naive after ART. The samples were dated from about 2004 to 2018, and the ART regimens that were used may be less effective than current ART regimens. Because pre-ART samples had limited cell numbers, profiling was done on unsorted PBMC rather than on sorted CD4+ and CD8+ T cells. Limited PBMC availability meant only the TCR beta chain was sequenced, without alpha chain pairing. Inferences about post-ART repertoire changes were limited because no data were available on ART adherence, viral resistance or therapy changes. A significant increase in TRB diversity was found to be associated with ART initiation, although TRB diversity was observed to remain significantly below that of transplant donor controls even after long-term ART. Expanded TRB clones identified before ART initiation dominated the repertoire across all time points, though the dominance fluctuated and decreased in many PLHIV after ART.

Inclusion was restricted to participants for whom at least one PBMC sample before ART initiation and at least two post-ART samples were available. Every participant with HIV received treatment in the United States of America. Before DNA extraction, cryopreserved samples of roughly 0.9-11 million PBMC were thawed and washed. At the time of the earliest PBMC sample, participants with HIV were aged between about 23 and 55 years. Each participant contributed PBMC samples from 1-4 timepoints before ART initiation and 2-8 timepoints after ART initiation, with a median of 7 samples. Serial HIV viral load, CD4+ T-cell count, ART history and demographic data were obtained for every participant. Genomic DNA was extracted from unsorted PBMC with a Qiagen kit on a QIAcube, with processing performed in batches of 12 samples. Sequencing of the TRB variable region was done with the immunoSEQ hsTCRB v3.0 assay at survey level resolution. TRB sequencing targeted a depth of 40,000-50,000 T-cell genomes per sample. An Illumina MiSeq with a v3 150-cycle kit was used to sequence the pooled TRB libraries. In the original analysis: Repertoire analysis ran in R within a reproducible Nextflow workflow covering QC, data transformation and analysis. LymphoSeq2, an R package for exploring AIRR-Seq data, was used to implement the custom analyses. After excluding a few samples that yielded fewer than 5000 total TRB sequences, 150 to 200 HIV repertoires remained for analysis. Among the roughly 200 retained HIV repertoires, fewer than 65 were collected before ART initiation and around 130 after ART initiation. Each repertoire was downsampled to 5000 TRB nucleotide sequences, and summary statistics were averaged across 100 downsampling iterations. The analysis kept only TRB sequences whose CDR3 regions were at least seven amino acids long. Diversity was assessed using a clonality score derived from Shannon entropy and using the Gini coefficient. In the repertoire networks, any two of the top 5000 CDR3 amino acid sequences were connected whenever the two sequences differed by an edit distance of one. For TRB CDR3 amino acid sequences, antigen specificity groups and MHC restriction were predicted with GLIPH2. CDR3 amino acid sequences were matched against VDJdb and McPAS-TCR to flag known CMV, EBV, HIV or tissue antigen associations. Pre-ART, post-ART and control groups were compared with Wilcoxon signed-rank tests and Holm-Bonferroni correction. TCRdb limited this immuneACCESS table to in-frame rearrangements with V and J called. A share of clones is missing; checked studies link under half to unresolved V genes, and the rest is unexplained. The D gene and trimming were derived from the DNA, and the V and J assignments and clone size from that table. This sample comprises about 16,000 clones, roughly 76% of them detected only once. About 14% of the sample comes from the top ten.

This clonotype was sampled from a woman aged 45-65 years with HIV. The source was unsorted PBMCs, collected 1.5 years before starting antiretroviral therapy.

For the CDR3, the sequence is CASSVGQAMNTEAFF. The nucleotide sequence is TGTGCCAGCAGCGTAGGGCAGGCCATGAACACTGAAGCTTTCTTT. The chain is assembled from TRBV9 and TRBJ1-1, with no D gene named confidently. For CDR1 and CDR2, the germline V gene lists SGDLS and YYNGEE. The CDR3 holds 15 amino acids from the cysteine to the phenylalanine. Just CDR3 DNA is preserved here, 45 bases in frame from base 1. V and J are truncated by 0 bases and 0 bases respectively, leaving an intervening sequence of 9 bases.